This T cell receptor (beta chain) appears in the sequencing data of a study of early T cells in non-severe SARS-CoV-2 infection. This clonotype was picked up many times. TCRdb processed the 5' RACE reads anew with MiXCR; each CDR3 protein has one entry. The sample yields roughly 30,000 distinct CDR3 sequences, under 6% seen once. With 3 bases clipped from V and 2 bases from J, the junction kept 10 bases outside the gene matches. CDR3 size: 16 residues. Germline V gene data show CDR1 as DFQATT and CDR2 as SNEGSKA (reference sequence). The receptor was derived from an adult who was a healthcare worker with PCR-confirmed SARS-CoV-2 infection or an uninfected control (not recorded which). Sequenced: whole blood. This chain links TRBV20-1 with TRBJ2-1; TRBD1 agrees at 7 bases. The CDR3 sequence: CSARGFSGTAYNEQFF. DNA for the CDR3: TGCAGTGCTAGGGGGTTCTCCGGGACAGCCTACAATGAGCAGTTCTTC.